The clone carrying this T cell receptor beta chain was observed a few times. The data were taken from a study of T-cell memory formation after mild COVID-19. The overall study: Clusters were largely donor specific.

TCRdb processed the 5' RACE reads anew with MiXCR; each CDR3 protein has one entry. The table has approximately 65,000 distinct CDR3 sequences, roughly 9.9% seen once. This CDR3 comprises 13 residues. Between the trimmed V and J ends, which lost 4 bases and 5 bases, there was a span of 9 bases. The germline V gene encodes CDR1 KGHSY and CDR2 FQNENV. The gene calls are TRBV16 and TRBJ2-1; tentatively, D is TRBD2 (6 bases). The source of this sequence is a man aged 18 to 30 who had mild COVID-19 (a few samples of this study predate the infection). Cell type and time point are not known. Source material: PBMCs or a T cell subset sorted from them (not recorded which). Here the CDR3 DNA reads TGTGCCAGCAGCCCAGGACTAAACAATGAGCAGTTCTTC. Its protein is CASSPGLNNEQFF.